What follows are 6 T cell receptor beta chains derived from one specimen sequenced in a study of memory CD4+ T cells and cytomegalovirus serostatus. Profiled with immunoSEQ multiplex PCR; TCRdb holds only in-frame clones, not every one. The sample consists of tens of thousands of clones, 60% to 80% of them appearing once. Single viable CD3+CD4+CD8-CD45RO+ cells were sorted as the memory CD4+ T cells. The sample comprised memory CD4+ T cells from blood. The origin of the receptors is an adult in good health and CMV-seronegative.

CDR3 sequence (DNA): TGTGCCAGCAGTGAAGGAACTTTGTACGGCGGGGGGGACCAAGAGACCCAGTACTTC. Its protein product is CASSEGTLYGGGDQETQYF. This chain links TRBV2 with TRBJ2-5; 9 positions agree with TRBD2. This CDR3 is built from 19 residues. In germline, CDR1 is SNHLY, CDR2 FYNNEI. V shed 1 base, J shed 0 bases, and the junction held 12 bases outside the gene matches.

The chain combines TRBV2 with TRBJ1-1; D might be TRBD1 (5 bases). This CDR3 has 16 residues. Germline CDR1 is SNHLY and CDR2 is FYNNEI. Trimming pared 4 bases from V and 6 bases from J, leaving 21 bases between. The CDR3 DNA follows: TGTGCCAGCAGTGTTTGGCAGGGAGGGCCAGGTGCTGAAGCTTTCTTT. Residues: CASSVWQGGPGAEAFF. Looking up the rest from reference TRBV2 and TRBJ1-1 gives the full variable domain: EPEVTQTPSHQVTQMGQEVILRCVPISNHLYFYWYRQILGQKVEFLVSFYNNEISEKSEIFDDQFSVERPDGSNFTLKIRSTKLEDSAMYFCASSVWQGGPGAEAFFGQGTRLTVV.

This chain links TRBV11-2 with TRBJ2-7, with D hard to call. CDR3 length: 15 residues. V lost 1 base and J lost 1, with 11 bases in between. Germline CDR1 is SGHAT and CDR2 is FQNNGV. This chain's CDR3 is CASSLVGFTSYEQYF. The CDR3 DNA is TGTGCCAGCAGCTTAGTCGGCTTCACATCCTACGAGCAGTACTTC.

This chain links TRBV13 with TRBJ1-1; D might be TRBD1 (5 bases). Between the trimmed V and J ends, which lost 7 bases and 0 bases, there was a span of 9 bases. The CDR3 is 13 amino acids. CDR1 and CDR2 (germline): PRHDT, FYEKMQ (reference sequence). The CDR3 spells CASNSGMNTEAFF. In nucleotides, the CDR3 is TGTGCCAGCAATTCAGGGATGAACACTGAAGCTTTCTTT. The whole variable domain, filled in from reference TRBV13 and TRBJ1-1, reads AAGVIQSPRHLIKEKRETATLKCYPIPRHDTVYWYQQGPGQDPQFLISFYEKMQSDKGSIPDRFSAQQFSDYHSELNMSSLELGDSALYFCASNSGMNTEAFFGQGTRLTVV.

The CDR3: CASSLGAVHTGELFF. The CDR3, as DNA: TGTGCCAGCAGCTTAGGTGCCGTTCACACCGGGGAGCTGTTTTTT. The rearrangement links TRBV7-2 to TRBJ2-2; D unresolved. Trimming left V 1 base short and J 3 bases short, with 9 bases between. CDR3 length equals 15 residues. Germline V gene data show CDR1 as SGHTA and CDR2 as FQGNSA.

The CDR3 DNA reads TGTGCCAGCAGTACCAACAGGGGCCCCTACGAGCAGTACTTC. Residues: CASSTNRGPYEQYF. The chain carries TRBV7-2 and TRBJ2-7; 7 bases are shared with TRBD1. Germline lookup yields CDR1 SGHTA and CDR2 FQGNSA. V gave up 6 bases and J gave up 2 bases; unmatched junction bases: 7. CDR3 length: 14 amino acids.